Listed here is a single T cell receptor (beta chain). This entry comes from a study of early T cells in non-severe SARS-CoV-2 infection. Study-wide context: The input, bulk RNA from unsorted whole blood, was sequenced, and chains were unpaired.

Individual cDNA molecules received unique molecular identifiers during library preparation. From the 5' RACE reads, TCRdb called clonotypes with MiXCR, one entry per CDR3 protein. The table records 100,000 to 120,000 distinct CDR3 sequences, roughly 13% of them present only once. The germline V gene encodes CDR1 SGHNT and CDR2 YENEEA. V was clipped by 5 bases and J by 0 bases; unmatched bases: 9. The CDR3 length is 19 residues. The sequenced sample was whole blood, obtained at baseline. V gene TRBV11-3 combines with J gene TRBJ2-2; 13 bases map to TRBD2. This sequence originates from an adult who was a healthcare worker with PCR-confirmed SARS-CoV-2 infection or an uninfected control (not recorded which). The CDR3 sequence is CASSRSPGLAGTNTGELFF. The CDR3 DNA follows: TGTGCCAGCAGCCGCAGTCCGGGACTAGCGGGAACGAACACCGGGGAGCTGTTTTTT. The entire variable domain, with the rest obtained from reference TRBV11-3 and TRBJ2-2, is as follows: EAGVVQSPRYKIIEKKQPVAFWCNPISGHNTLYWYLQNLGQGPELLIRYENEEAVDDSQLPKDRFSAERLKGVDSTLKIQPAELGDSAVYLCASSRSPGLAGTNTGELFFGEGSRLTVL.